Listed here is a single TCR beta chain. The antigen remains unidentified. Conventional CD4+ T cells were sorted from blood as CD25-low CD127-high cells. Clones were read by immunoSEQ multiplex PCR, and TCRdb kept only the in-frame ones, dropping some. The table has tens of thousands of clones, nearly 95% seen once. Germline V gives CDR1 SEHNR, CDR2 FQNEAQ (reference sequence). This CDR3 has 10 residues. V shed 11 bases and J shed 1 base, with 5 bases lying between them. This record comes from a study of regulatory and conventional T cells in RAG deficiency. General observations from the study: These Omenn syndrome Treg sorts may hold peripherally activated cells instead.

The sample was also linked to a second study, of regulatory T cells. From that report: Primers: 52 TRBV forward and 13 TRBJ reverse. Regulatory T cells showed the strongest V-J pair restriction and V/J gene skewing among patient repertoires.

The V and J genes are TRBV7-9 and TRBJ1-1, with D hard to call. The receptor's source is a human donor in good health. Source material: CD25- CD4+ T cells sorted from blood. CDR3 coding DNA: TGTGCCGCGTGGAACACTGAAGCTTTCTTT. Amino acids: CAAWNTEAFF. Full variable domain (outside the CDR3, taken from reference TRBV7-9 and TRBJ1-1): DTGVSQNPRHKITKRGQNVTFRCDPISEHNRLYWYRQTLGQGPEFLTYFQNEAQLEKSRLLSDRFSAERPKGSFSTLEIQRTEQGDSAMYLCAAWNTEAFFGQGTRLTVV.